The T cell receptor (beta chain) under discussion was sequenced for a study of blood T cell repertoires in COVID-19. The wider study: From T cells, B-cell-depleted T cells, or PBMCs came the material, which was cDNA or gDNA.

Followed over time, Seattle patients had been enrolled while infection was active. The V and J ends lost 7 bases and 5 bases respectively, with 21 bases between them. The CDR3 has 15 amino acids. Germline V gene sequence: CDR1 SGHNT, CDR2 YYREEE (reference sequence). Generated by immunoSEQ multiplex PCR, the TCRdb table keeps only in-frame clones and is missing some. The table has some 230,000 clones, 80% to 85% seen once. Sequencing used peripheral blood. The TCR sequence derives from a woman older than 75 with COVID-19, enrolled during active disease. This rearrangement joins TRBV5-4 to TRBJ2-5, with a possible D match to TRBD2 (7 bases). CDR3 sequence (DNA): TGTGCCAGCGGTGCGGGGGCAGGGGTTCGGGAGACCCAGTACTTC. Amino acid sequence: CASGAGAGVRETQYF.